This T cell receptor beta chain was sequenced in a study of CD8 T cells in Susac syndrome. Overall study findings and caveats: It was acknowledged in the study that the number of individuals who were included in its TCR sequencing and HLA analysis was relatively small.

RNA totalling roughly 0.45 to 1 ug underwent reverse transcription with random hexamers. The immunoSEQ assay covered 54 Vbeta and 13 Jbeta segments for CDR3. TCRdb processed the immunoSEQ multiplex PCR reads anew with MiXCR; each CDR3 protein has one entry. The sample has 80,000 to 90,000 distinct CDR3 sequences, 90% to 95% seen once; the top ten hold around 0.3%. Germline assignment: CDR1 WSHSY and CDR2 SAAADI. The V end lost 3 bases, the J end lost 1 base, and 5 bases lay between the germline ends. There are 13 residues in the CDR3. For this clonotype: Antigen specificity is unknown.

TCR beta sequencing was performed on blood CD8+ and CD4+ T cells. It was negative isolation that provided the CD8+ and CD4+ T cells, whereas TEMRA cells were enriched by FACS. The rearrangement joins TRBV10-2 to TRBJ2-3; D is unclear. The TCR was taken from a human donor in good health. Sequencing was performed on CD8+ T cells from PBMCs. CDR3 in amino acids: CASSDGRTDTQYF. The CDR3 DNA follows: TGCGCCAGCAGTGACGGCCGCACAGATACGCAGTATTTT.